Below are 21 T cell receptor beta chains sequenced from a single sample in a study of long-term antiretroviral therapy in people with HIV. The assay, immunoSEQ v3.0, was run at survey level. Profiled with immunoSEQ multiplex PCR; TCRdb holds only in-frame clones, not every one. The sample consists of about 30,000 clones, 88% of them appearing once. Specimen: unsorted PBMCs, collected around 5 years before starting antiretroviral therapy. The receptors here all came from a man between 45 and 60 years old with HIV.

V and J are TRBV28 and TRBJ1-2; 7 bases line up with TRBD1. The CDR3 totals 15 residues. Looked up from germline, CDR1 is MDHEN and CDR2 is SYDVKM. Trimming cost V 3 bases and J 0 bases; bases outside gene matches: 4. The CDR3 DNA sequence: TGTGCCAGCAGTTTGGAGGGGGCCACTAACTATGGCTACACCTTC. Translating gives CASSLEGATNYGYTF.

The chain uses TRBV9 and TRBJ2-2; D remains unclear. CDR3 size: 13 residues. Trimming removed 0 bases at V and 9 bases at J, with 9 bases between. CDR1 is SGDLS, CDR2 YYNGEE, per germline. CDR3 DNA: TGTGCCAGCAGCGTAGATCTCTCCCGGGAGCTGTTTTTT. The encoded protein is CASSVDLSRELFF.

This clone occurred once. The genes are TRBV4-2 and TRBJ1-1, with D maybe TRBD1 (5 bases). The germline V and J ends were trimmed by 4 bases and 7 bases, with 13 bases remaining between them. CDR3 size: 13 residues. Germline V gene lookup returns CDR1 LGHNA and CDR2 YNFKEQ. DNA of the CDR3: TGTGCCAGCAGCCCACTGGGAGGGGATGAAGCTTTCTTT. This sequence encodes CASSPLGGDEAFF.

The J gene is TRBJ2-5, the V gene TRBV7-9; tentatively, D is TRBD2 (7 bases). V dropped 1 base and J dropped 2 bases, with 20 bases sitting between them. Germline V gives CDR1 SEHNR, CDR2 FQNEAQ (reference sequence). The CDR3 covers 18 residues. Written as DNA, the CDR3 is TGTGCCAGCAGCTTAGACGCGGGAGCAGGGGAGGTTCAAGAGACCCAGTACTTC. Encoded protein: CASSLDAGAGEVQETQYF.

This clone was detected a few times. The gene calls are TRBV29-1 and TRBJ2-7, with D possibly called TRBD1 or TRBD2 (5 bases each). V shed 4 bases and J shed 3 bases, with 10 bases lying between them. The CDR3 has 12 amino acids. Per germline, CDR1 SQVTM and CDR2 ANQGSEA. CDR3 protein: CSVGGWDYEQYF. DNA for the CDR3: TGCAGCGTTGGGGGGTGGGACTACGAGCAGTACTTC.

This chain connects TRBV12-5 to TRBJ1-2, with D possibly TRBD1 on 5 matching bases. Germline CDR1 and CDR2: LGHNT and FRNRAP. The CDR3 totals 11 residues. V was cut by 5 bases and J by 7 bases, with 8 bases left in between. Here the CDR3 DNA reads TGTGCTAGTGGTATTGGGGGTGGCTACACCTTC. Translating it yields CASGIGGGYTF. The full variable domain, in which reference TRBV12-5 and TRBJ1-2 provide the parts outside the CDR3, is DARVTQTPRHKVTEMGQEVTMRCQPILGHNTVFWYRQTMMQGLELLAYFRNRAPLDDSGMPKDRFSAEMPDATLATLKIQPSEPRDSAVYFCASGIGGGYTFGSGTRLTVV.

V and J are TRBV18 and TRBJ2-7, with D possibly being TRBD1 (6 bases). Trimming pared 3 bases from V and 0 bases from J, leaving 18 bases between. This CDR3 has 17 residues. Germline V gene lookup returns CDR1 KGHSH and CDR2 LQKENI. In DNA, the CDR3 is TGTGCCAGCTCACCCACCCGGGGCAGGGGCATCTCCTACGAGCAGTACTTC. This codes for CASSPTRGRGISYEQYF.

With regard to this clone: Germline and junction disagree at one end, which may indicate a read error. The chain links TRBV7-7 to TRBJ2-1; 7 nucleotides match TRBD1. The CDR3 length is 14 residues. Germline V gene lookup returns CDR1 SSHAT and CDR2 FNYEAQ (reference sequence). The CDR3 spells CASSRQGDRNEQFF. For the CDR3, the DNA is TGTGCTAGCAGTCGACAGGGTGATCGCAATGAGCAGTTCTTC.

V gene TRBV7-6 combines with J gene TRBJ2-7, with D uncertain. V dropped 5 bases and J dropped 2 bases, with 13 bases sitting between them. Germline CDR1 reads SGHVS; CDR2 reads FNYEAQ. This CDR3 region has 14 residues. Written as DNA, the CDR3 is TGTGCCAGCAGCCCGAGGAGTGGGGCCTACGAGCAGTACTTC. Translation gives CASSPRSGAYEQYF.

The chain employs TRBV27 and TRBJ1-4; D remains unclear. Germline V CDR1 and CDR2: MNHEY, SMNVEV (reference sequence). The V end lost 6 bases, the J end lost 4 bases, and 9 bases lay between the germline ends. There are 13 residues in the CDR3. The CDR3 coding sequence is TGTGCCAGCAGCGGGTCGTTTAATGAAAAACTGTTTTTT. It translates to CASSGSFNEKLFF.

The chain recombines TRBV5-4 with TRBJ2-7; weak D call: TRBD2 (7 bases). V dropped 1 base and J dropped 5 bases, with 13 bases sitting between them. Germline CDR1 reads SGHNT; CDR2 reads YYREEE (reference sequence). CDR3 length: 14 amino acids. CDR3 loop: CASSLPGGWDEQYF. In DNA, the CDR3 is TGTGCCAGCAGCTTGCCGGGGGGCTGGGACGAGCAGTACTTC. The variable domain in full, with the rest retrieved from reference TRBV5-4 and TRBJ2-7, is ETGVTQSPTHLIKTRGQQVTLRCSSQSGHNTVSWYQQALGQGPQFIFQYYREEENGRGNFPPRFSGLQFPNYSSELNVNALELDDSALYLCASSLPGGWDEQYFGPGTRLTVT.

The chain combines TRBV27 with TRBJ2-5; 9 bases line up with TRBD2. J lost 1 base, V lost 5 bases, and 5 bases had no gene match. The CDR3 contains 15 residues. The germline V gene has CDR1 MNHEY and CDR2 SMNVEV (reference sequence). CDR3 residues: CASSILAGFQETQYF. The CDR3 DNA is TGTGCCAGCAGTATCCTAGCGGGATTCCAAGAGACCCAGTACTTC.

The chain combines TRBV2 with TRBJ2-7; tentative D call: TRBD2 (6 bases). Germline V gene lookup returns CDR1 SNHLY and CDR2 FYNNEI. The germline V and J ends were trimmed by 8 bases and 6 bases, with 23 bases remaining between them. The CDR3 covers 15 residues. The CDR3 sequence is CASARLFWGGGEQYF. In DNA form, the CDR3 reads TGTGCCAGCGCACGACTTTTCTGGGGAGGCGGCGAGCAGTACTTC.

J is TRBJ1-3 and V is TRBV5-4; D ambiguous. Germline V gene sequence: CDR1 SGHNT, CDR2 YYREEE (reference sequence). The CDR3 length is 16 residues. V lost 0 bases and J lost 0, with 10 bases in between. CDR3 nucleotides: TGTGCCAGCAGCTTGGAAGTCGGTTTCTCTGGAAACACCATATATTTT. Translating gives CASSLEVGFSGNTIYF.

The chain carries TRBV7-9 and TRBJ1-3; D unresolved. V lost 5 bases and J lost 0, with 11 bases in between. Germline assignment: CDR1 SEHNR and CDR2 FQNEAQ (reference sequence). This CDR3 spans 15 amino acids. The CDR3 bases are TGTGCCAGCAGCGAGAGCAGGCGCTCTGGAAACACCATATATTTT. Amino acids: CASSESRRSGNTIYF.

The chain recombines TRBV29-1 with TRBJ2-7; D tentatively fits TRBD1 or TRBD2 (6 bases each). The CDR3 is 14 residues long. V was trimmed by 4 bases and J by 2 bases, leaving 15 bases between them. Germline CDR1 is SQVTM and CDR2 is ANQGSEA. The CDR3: CSVVRDRTTYEQYF. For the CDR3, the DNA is TGCAGCGTTGTGCGTGACAGGACTACCTACGAGCAGTACTTC.

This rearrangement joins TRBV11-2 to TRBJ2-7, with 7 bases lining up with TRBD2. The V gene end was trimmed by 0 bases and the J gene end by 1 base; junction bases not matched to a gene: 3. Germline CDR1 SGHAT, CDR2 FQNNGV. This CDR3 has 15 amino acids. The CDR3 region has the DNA TGTGCCAGCAGCTTAGAACTAGCGCCGTCCTACGAGCAGTACTTC. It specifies CASSLELAPSYEQYF. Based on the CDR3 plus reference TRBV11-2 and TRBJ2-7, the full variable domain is EAGVAQSPRYKIIEKRQSVAFWCNPISGHATLYWYQQILGQGPKLLIQFQNNGVVDDSQLPKDRFSAERLKGVDSTLKIQPAKLEDSAVYLCASSLELAPSYEQYFGPGTRLTVT.

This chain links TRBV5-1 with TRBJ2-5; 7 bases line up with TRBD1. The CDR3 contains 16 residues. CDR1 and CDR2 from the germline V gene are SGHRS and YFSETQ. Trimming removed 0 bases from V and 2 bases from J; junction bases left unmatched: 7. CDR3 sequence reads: CASSLGLRDSQETQYF. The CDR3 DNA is TGCGCCAGCAGCTTGGGGCTCCGGGACAGTCAAGAGACCCAGTACTTC.

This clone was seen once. CDR3 amino acids: CASSLFTDSPLHF. The CDR3 coding sequence is TGTGCCAGCAGCTTATTTACGGATTCACCCCTCCACTTT. The rearrangement links TRBV7-9 to TRBJ1-6; no definite D call. The V gene's germline CDR1 is SEHNR and CDR2 FQNEAQ (reference sequence). The CDR3 has 13 residues. Trimming took 2 bases from V and 8 from J, leaving 7 bases between them.

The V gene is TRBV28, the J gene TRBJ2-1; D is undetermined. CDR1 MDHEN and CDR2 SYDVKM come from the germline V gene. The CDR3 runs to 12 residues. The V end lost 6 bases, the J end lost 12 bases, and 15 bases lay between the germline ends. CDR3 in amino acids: CASSTTYAMQFF. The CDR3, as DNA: TGTGCCAGCAGCACTACCTACGCAATGCAGTTCTTC.

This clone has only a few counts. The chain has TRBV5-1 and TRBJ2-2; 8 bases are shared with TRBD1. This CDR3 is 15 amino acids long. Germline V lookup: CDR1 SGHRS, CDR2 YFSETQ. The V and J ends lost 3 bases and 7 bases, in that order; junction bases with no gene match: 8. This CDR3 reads CASSSGQGTGGELFF. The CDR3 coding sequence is TGCGCCAGCAGCTCTGGACAGGGAACGGGCGGGGAGCTGTTTTTT.